This T cell receptor beta chain was retrieved from a study of blood T cells in healthy people across ages (dated by TCRdb to 2014 to 2015). A note on the overall study: In model experiments, template switching captured about one uniquely barcoded TCR beta cDNA molecule for every two T cells. Four age groups were formed from the donors: young (average 16 years), middle-aged (approximately 42), aged (around 68) and long-lived (around 82). Using deep sequencing normalized with unique cDNA molecular identifiers, the study measured how TCR beta repertoire diversity changes with age. Using the same blood draw, the study looked at two additional independent replicas of 1 million unique cDNA reads for two donors, one aged 18 to 30 and the other aged 80 or older.

Worth noting for this clonotype: Its cognate antigen has yet to be identified. Per-nucleotide qualities are absent, and no much larger clonotype sits a single base away.

Libraries were made using 5' RACE. Sequencing instrument: Illumina HiSeq 2500. The second PCR ran for roughly 7 to 11 cycles and used a J-beta primer mix along with a sample-barcoded 5' primer. Each TCR beta cDNA molecule received a unique molecular identifier from a template-switch 5' adaptor carrying 12 random nucleotides. Each sample yielded at least 2.5 million CDR3-containing paired-end reads. All of the RNA was converted into first-strand cDNA using the Mint cDNA synthesis kit, with a TRBC-specific oligonucleotide serving as the primer. After uracil-DNA glycosylase treatment, a first 18-cycle PCR used universal primers M1SS and BC2_uni_R on all cDNA. As for the authors' bioinformatics: For normalization, 1 million high-quality reads, each with a distinct molecular identifier, were randomly selected from each sample. Reads sharing molecular identifiers were discarded rather than binned into consensus sequences. MiTCR, set to a Q25 quality threshold and the strictest error-elimination algorithm, was used for CDR3 identification, clonotype clustering and error correction. A nonparametric unseen species model using Euler transformation provided a lower-bound estimate of total TCR beta diversity. TCRdb's own reprocessing of the public reads used fastp at Q25 and MiXCR and kept productive beta chains. Rows are unified per CDR3 protein, each entry keeping the most common DNA and genes. It is TCRdb's table, rather than the study itself, that gives the V and J calls and clone size. Here the sample has about 800,000 distinct CDR3 sequences; around a quarter occur a single time. The top ten hold roughly 3.5% of the sample.

Donors were 39 systemically healthy Caucasian individuals from Russia aged 6 to 90 years. Each donor gave around 9 milliliters of peripheral blood, collected into EDTA-treated Vacutainer tubes. Ficoll-Paque density-gradient centrifugation was used to isolate PBMCs, with at least 7 million obtained per sample. Trizol reagent was used to extract total RNA from the PBMCs, yielding at least 5 micrograms per sample. Naive CD45RAhigh/CD27high T cell percentages were measured by flow cytometry on a PBMC aliquot from every donor. Study-wide conclusions, independent of this receptor: Because donor CMV infection status was unknown, age-related changes in expanded clonotypes were potentially confounded. Estimates of total diversity based on one million sequenced T cells were regarded as lower bounds and as underestimates. Compared with the aged group, the long-lived group had more naive CD4+ T cells, fewer expanded clones and increased TCR diversity, suggesting age selection. Bulk unsorted PBMC profiling prevented conclusive comparison of naive and antigen-experienced compartments. Observed TCR beta diversity correlated strongly with the percentage of naive T cells measured by flow cytometry. Observed TCR beta diversity per million T cells fell roughly linearly with age, and a significant reduction was already apparent by age roughly 41.

V ends up 1 base short and J 3 bases short, with an unmatched junction base count of 4. The germline V gene yields SGHAT for CDR1 and FQNNGV for CDR2. Taken from cysteine to phenylalanine, the CDR3 has 15 residues. The only DNA kept is the CDR3, 45 bases in frame from the first base. Another study also made use of these data, one on T cells of mothers and their children. As that second study puts it: Donors were nine systemically healthy Caucasian individuals: three mothers and their six children. cDNA synthesis consumed the entire amount of extracted RNA, loaded at approximately 1.5 ug RNA in each 15 ul reaction. In the second PCR, the M1S primer added sample barcodes and 2-4 random nucleotides. Over 8.5 million TCR beta CDR3 reads were obtained for each mother, and around 2.7 million reads were obtained for each child. TCR recombination output is similarly shaped by thymic selection in related and unrelated pairs, with a minor effect exerted by inherited differences. Normalized repertoire overlap in related mother-child pairs was always slightly higher than in unrelated mother-child pairs, but the difference was never significant. No persistent microchimeric T cell clones were found, with a detection sensitivity of roughly 99 clones per million clonotypes. In the study, deep NGS was used to compare the TCR beta repertoires of mothers and children, and features distinguishing related mother-child pairs from unrelated individuals were sought. The mean age was around 40 +/- 4 years for the mothers and roughly 11 +/- 4 years for the children. After adapter ligation with NEBNext reagents, the libraries were sequenced on Illumina HiSeq 2000 with 100+100 nt paired-end reads. To avoid cross-contamination, the mother libraries and the child libraries were prepared a month apart and sequenced in separate runs. For each donor, somewhere between about 500,000 and 2,000,000 distinct TCR beta clonotypes were identified. Naive TCR beta clonotypes were estimated from low-frequency clonotypes matched to each donor's FACS-determined naive share, without sorting.

The chain uses TRBV11-2 and TRBJ2-7; TRBD2 aligns with 9 central bases. The source of this sequence is a boy under 18 in good health. Sequencing was performed on blood. The CDR3 region: CASSLAASGVYEQYF. The nucleotide sequence is given as TGTGCCAGCAGCTTAGCTGCTAGCGGGGTCTACGAGCAGTACTTC. With the rest looked up from the reference TRBV11-2 and TRBJ2-7 genes rather than sequenced, the full variable domain is EAGVAQSPRYKIIEKRQSVAFWCNPISGHATLYWYQQILGQGPKLLIQFQNNGVVDDSQLPKDRFSAERLKGVDSTLKIQPAKLEDSAVYLCASSLAASGVYEQYFGPGTRLTVT.